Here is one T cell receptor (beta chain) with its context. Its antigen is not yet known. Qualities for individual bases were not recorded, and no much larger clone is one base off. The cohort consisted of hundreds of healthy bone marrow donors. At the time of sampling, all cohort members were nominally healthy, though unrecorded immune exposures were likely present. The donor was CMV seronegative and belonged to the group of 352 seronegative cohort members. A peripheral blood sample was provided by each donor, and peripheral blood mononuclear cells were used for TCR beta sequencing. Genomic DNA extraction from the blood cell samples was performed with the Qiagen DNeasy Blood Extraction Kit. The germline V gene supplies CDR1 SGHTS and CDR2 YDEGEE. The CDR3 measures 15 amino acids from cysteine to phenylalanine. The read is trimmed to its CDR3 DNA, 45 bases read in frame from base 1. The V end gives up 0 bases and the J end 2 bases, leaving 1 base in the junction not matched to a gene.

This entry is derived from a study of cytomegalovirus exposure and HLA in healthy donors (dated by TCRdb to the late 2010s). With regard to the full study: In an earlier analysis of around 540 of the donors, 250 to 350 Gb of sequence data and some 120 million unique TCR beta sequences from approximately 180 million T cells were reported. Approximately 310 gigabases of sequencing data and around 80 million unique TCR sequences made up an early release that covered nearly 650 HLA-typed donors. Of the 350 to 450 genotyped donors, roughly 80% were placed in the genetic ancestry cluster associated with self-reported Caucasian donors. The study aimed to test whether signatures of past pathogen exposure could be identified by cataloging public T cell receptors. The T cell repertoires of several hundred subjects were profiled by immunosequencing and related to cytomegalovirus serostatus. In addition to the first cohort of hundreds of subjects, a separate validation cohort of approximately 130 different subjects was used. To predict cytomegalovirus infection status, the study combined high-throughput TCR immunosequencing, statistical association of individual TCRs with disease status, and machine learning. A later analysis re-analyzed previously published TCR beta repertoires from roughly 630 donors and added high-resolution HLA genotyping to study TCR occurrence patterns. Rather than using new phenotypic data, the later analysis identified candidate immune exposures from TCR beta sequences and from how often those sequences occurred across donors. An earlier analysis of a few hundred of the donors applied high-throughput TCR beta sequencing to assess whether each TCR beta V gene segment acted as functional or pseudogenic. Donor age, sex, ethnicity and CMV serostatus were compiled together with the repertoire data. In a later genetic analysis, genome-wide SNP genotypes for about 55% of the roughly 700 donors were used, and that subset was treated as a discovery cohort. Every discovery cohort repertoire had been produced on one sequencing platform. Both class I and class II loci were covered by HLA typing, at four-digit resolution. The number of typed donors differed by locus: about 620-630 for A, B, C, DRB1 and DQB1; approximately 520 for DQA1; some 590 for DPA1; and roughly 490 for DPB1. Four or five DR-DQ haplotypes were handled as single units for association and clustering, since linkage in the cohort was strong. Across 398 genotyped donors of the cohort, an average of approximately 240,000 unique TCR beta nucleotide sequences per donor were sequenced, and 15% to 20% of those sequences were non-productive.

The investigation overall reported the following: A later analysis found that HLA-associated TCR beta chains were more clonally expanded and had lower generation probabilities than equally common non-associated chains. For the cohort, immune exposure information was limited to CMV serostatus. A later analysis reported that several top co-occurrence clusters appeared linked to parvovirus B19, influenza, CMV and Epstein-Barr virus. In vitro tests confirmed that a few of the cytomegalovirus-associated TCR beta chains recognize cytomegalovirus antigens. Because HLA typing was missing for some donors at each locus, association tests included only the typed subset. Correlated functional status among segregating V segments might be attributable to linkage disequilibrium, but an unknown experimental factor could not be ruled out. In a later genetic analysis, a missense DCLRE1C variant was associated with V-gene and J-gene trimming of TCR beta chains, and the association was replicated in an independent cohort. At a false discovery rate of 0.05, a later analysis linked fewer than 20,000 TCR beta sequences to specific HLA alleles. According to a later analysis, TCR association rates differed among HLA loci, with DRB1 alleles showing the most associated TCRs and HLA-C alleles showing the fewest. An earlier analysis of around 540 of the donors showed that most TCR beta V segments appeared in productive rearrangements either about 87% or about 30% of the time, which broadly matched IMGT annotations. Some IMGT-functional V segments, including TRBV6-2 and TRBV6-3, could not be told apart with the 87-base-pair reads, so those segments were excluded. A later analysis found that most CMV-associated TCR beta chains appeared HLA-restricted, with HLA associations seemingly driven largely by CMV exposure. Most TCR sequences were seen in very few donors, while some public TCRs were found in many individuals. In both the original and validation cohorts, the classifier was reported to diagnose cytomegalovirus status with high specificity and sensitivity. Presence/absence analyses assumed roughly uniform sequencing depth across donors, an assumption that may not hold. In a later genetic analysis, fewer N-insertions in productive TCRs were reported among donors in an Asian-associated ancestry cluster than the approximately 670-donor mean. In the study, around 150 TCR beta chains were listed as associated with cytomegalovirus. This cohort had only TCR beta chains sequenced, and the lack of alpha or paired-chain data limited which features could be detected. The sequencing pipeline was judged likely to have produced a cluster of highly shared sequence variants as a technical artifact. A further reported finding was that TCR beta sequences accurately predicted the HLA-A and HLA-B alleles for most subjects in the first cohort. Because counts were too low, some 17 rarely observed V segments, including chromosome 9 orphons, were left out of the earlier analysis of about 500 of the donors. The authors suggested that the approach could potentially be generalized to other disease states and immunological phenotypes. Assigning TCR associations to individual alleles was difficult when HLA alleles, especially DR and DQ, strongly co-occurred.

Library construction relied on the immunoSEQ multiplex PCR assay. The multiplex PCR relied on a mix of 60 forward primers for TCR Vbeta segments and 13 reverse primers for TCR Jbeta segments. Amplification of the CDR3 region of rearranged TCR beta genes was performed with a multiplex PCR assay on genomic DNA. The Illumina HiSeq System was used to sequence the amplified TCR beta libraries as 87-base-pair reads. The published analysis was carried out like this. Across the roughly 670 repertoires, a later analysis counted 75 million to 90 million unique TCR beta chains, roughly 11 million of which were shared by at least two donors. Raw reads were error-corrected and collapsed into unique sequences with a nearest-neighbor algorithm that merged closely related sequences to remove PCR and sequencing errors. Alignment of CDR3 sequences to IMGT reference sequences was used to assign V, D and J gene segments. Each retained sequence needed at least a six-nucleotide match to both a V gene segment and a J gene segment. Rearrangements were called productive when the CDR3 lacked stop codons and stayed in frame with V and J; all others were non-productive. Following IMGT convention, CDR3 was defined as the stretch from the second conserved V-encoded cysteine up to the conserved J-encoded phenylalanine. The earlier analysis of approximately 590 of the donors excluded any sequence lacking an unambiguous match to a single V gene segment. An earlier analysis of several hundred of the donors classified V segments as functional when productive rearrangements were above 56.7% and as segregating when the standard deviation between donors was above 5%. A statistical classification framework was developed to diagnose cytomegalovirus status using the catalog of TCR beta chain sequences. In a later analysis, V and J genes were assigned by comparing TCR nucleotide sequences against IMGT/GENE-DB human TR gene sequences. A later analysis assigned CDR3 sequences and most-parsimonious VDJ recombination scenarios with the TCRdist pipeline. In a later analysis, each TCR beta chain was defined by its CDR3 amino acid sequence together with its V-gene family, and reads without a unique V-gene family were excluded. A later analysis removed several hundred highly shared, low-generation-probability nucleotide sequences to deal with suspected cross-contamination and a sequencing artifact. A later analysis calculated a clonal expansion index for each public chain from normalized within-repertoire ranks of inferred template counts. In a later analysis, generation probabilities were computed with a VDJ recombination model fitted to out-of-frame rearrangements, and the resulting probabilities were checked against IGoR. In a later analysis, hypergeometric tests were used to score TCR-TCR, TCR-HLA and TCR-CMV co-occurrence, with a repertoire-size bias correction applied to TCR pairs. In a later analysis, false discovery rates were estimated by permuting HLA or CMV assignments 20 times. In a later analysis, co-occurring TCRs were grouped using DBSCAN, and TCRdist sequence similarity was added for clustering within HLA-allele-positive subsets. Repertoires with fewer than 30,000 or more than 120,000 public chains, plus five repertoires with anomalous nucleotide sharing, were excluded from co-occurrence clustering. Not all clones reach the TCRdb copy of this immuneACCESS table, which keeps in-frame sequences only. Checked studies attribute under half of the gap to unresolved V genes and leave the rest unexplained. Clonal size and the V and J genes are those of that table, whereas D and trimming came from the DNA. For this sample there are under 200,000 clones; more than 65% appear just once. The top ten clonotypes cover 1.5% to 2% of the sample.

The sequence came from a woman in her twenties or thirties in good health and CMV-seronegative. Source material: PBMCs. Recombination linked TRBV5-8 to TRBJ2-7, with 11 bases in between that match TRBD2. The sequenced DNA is TGTGCCAGCAGCTTGGGACTAGCGGGGCCCTACGAGCAGTACTTC. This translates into CASSLGLAGPYEQYF. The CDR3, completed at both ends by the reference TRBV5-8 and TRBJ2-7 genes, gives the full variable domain EAGVTQSPTHLIKTRGQQATLRCSPISGHTSVYWYQQALGLGLQFLLWYDEGEERNRGNFPPRFSGRQFPNYSSELNVNALELEDSALYLCASSLGLAGPYEQYFGPGTRLTVT.